The present T cell receptor beta chain was sequenced within a study of blood T cell repertoires in COVID-19. Overall study context: Samples representing acute and convalescent COVID-19 were sourced from the United States, Italy and Spain. The cDNA or gDNA used as material had been derived from T cells, B-cell-depleted T cells, or PBMCs.

In the authors' workflow: The assay estimated nucleated cells by amplifying reference gene primers. Sequencing used immunoSEQ multiplex PCR; TCRdb keeps in-frame clones, though not all of them. That table furnishes V, J and clone size, whereas the DNA furnished D and trimming. The profile shows about 120,000 clones, roughly nine tenths of them singletons. This clone appeared once. The sample comprised peripheral blood. The clonotype comes from a man between 70 and 80 years old who had recovered from COVID-19.

For the CDR3, the DNA is TGTGCCAGCAGTTTACAGGTCACCGGGGAGCTGTTTTTT. The encoded protein is CASSLQVTGELFF. The rearrangement joins TRBV6-5 to TRBJ2-2, with a possible D match to TRBD1 (5 bases). The CDR3 sequence is 13 residues long. From germline, CDR1 is MNHEY and CDR2 SVGAGI. Trimming removed 4 bases from V and 4 bases from J, with 7 bases in between.